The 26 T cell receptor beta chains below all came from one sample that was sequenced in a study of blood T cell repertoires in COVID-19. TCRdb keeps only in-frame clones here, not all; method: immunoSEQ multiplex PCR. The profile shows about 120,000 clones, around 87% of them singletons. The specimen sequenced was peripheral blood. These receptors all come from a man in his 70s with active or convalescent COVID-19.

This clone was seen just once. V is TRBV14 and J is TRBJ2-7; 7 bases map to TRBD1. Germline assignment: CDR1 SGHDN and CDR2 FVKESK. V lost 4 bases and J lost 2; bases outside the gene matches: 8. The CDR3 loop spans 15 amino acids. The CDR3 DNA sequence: TGTGCCAGCAGCCTTAGACAGGGTGCTGCCTACGAGCAGTACTTC. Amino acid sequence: CASSLRQGAAYEQYF.

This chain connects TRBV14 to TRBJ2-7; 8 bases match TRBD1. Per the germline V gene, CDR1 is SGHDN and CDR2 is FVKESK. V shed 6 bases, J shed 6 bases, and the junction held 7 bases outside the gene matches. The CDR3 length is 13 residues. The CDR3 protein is CASSHRGDGEQYF. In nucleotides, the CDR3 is TGTGCCAGCAGTCACAGGGGGGATGGCGAGCAGTACTTC.

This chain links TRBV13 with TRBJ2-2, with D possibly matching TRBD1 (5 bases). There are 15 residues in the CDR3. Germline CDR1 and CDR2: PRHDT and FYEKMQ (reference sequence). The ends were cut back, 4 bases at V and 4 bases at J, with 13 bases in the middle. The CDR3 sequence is CASSYGVRGTGELFF. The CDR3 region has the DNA TGTGCCAGCAGCTATGGGGTTAGGGGCACCGGGGAGCTGTTTTTT.

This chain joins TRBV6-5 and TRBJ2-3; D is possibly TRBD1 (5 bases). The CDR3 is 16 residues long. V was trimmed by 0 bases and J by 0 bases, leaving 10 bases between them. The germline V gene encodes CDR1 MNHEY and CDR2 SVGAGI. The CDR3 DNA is TGTGCCAGCAGTTACTCGGGGCTTCCTAGCACAGATACGCAGTATTTT. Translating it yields CASSYSGLPSTDTQYF.

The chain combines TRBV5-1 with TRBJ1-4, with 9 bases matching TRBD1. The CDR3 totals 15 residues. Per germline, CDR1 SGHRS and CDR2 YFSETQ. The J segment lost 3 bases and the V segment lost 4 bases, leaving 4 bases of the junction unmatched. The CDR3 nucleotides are TGCGCCAGCAGCCCAGGGGACAGGGCTAATGAAAAACTGTTTTTT. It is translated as CASSPGDRANEKLFF.

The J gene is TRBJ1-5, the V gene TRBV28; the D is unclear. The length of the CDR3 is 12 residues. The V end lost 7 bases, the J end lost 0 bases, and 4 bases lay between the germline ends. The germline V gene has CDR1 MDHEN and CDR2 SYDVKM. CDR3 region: CASTVSNQPQHF. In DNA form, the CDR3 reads TGTGCCAGCACCGTTAGCAATCAGCCCCAGCATTTT. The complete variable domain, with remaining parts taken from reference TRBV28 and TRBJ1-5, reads DVKVTQSSRYLVKRTGEKVFLECVQDMDHENMFWYRQDPGLGLRLIYFSYDVKMKEKGDIPEGYSVSREKKERFSLILESASTNQTSMYLCASTVSNQPQHFGDGTRLSIL.

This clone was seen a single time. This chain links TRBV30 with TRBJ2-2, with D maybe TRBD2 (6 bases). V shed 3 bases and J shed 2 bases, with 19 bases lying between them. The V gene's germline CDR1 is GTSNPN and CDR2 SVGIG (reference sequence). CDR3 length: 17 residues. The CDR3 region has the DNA TGTGCCTGGAGGAGACAACCCCGGGGACTCAACACCGGGGAGCTGTTTTTT. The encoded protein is CAWRRQPRGLNTGELFF.

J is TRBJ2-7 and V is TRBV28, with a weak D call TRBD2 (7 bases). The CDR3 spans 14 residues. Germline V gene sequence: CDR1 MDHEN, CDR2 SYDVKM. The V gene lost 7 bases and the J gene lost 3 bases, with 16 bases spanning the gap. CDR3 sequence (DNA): TGTGCCAGCACCCTGGGGGGAGGGGGCTACGAGCAGTACTTC. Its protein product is CASTLGGGGYEQYF.

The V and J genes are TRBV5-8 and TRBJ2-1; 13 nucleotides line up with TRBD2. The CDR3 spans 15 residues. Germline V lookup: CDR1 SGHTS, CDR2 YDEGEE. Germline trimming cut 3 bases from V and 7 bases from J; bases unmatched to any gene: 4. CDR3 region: CASSSGTSGINEQFF. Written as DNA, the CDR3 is TGTGCCAGCAGCTCCGGGACTAGCGGGATAAATGAGCAGTTCTTC.

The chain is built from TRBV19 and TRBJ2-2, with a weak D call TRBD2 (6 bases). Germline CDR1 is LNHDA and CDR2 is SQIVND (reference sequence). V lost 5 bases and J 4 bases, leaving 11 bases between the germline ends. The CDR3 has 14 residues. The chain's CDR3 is CASSDGGSTGELFF. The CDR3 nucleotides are TGTGCCAGTAGTGACGGGGGAAGCACCGGGGAGCTGTTTTTT.

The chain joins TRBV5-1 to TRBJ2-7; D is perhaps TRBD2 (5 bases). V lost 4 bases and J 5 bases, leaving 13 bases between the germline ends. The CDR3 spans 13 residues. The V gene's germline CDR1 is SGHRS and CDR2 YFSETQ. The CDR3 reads CASSQAGSDEQYF. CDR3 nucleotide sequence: TGCGCCAGCAGCCAGGCGGGTAGTGACGAGCAGTACTTC.

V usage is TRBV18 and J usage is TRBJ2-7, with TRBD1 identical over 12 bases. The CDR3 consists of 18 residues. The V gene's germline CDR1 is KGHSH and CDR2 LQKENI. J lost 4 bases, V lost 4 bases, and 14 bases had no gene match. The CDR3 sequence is CASSLGDRGQMKAYEQYF. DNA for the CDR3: TGTGCCAGCTCACTGGGGGACAGGGGGCAAATGAAGGCTTACGAGCAGTACTTC. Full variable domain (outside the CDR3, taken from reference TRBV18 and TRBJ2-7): NAGVMQNPRHLVRRRGQEARLRCSPMKGHSHVYWYRQLPEEGLKFMVYLQKENIIDESGMPKERFSAEFPKEGPSILRIQQVVRGDSAAYFCASSLGDRGQMKAYEQYFGPGTRLTVT.

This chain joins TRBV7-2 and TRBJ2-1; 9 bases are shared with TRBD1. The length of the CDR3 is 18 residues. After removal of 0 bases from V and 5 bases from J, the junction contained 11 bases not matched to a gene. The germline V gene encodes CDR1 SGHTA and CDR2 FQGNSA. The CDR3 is CASSLARLRGDRDNEQFF. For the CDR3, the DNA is TGTGCCAGCAGCTTAGCGCGATTACGGGGGGACAGGGACAATGAGCAGTTCTTC.

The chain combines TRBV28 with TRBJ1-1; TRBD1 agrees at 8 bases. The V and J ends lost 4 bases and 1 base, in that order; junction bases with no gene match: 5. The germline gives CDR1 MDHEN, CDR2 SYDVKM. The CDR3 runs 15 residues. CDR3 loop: CASSYNRGGNTEAFF. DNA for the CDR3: TGTGCCAGCAGTTACAACAGGGGGGGGAACACTGAAGCTTTCTTT.

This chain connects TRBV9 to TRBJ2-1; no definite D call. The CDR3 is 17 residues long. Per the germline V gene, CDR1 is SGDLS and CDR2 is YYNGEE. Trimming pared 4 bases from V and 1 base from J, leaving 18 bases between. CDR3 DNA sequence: TGTGCCAGCAGCCCGCGTGTAGGAGATCGGTCCTACAATGAGCAGTTCTTC. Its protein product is CASSPRVGDRSYNEQFF.

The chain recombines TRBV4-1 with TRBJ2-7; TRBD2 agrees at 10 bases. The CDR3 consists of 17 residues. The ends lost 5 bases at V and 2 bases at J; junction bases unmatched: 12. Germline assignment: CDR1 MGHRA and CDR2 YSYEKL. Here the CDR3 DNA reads TGCGCCAGCAGCTTCCGACAGGGGACTAGCGCAGCCTACGAGCAGTACTTC. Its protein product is CASSFRQGTSAAYEQYF.

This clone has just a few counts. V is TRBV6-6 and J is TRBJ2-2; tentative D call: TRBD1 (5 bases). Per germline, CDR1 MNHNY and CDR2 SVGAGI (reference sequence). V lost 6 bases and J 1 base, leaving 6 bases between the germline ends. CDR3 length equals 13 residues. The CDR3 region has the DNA TGTGCCAGCAGCACAGGGAACACCGGGGAGCTGTTTTTT. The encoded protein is CASSTGNTGELFF.

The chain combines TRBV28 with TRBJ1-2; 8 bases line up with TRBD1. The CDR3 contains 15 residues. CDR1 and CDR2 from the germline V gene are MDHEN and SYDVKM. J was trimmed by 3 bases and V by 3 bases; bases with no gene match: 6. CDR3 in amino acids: CASSFPTGADYGYTF. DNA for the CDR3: TGTGCCAGCAGTTTCCCGACAGGGGCGGACTATGGCTACACCTTC.

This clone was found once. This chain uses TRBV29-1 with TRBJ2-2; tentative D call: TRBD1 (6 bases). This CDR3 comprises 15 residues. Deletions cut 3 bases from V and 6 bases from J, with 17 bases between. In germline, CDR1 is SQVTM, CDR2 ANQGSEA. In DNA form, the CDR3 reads TGCAGCGTTGAGTCAGGGCAGGGGTGGGCCGGGGAGCTGTTTTTT. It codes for CSVESGQGWAGELFF.

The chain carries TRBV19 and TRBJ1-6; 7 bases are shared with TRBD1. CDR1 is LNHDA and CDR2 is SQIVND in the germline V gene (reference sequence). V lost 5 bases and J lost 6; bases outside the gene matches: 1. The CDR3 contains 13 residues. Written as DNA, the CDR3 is TGTGCCAGTAGTTGGGACAGTAATTCACCCCTCCACTTT. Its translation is CASSWDSNSPLHF.

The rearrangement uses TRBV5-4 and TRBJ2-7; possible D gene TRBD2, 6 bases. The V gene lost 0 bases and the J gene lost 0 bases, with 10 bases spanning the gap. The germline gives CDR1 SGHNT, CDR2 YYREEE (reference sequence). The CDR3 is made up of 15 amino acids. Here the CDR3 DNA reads TGTGCCAGCAGCTTGGTCGGGCGGGACTCCTACGAGCAGTACTTC. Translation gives CASSLVGRDSYEQYF.

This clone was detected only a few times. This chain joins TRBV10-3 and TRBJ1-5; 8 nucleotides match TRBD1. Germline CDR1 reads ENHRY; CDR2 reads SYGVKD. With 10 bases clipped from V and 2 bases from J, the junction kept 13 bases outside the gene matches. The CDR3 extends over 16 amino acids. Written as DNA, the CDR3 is TGTGCCACCAGAGGCTCGACAGGGGAAGGCAATCAGCCCCAGCATTTT. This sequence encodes CATRGSTGEGNQPQHF.

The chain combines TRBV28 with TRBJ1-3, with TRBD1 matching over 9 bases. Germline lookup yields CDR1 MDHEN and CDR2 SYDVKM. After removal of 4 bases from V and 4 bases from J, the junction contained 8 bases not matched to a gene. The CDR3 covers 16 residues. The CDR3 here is CASSSSRDRAGNTIYF. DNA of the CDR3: TGTGCCAGCAGTTCGTCCCGGGACAGGGCAGGAAACACCATATATTTT.

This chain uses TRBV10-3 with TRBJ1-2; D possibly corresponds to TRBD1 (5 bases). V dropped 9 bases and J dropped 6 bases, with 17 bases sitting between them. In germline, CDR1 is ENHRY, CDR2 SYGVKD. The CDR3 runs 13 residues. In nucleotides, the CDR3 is TGTGCCATAGAAGCGAACTGGGGCGATGGCTACACCTTC. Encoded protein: CAIEANWGDGYTF.

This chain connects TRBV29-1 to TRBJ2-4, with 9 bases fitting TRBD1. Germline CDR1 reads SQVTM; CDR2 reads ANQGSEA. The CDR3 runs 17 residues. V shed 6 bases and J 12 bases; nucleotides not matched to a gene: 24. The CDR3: CSVVDRGGIVPKKDQYF. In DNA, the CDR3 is TGCAGCGTCGTGGACAGGGGTGGGATAGTGCCAAAAAAAGATCAGTACTTC.

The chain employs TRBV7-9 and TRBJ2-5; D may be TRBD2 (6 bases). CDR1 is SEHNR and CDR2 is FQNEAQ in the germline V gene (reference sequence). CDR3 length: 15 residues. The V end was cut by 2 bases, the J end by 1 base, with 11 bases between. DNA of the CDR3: TGTGCCAGCAGCTTATATCGGGGAGGCCAAGAGACCCAGTACTTC. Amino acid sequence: CASSLYRGGQETQYF.